The 23 T cell receptor beta chains presented below share a single source sample, sequenced in a study of blood T cell repertoires in COVID-19. This table comes from immunoSEQ multiplex PCR, and its TCRdb copy is limited to in-frame clones, with some not included. The table lists fewer than 350,000 clones, 86% of them singletons. Sequencing was done on a sample of peripheral blood. The receptors originated from a woman younger than 45 with COVID-19, enrolled during active disease.

This chain connects TRBV7-9 to TRBJ2-1, with TRBD1 matching over 7 bases. With 5 bases clipped from V and 4 bases from J, the junction kept 11 bases outside the gene matches. Germline V lookup: CDR1 SEHNR, CDR2 FQNEAQ (reference sequence). The CDR3 length is 16 residues. The CDR3, as DNA: TGTGCCAGCAGCCGGAACAGGGGCCGCGAGTACAATGAGCAGTTCTTC. The encoded protein is CASSRNRGREYNEQFF. The whole variable domain, remainder taken from reference TRBV7-9 and TRBJ2-1, is DTGVSQNPRHKITKRGQNVTFRCDPISEHNRLYWYRQTLGQGPEFLTYFQNEAQLEKSRLLSDRFSAERPKGSFSTLEIQRTEQGDSAMYLCASSRNRGREYNEQFFGPGTRLTVL.

V is TRBV6-4 and J is TRBJ1-3; a weak D match, TRBD1 (5 bases). The CDR3 covers 19 residues. Between the trimmed V and J ends, which lost 5 bases and 0 bases, there was a span of 23 bases. Germline assignment: CDR1 MRHNA and CDR2 SNTAGT. The CDR3 spells CASSLGRVGDASSGNTIYF. In DNA, the CDR3 is TGTGCCAGCAGTCTCGGGAGGGTAGGGGACGCGAGCTCTGGAAACACCATATATTTT.

The rearrangement uses TRBV27 and TRBJ2-7; 12 bases agree with TRBD1. J gave up 6 bases and V 5 bases, and 2 bases lay outside the gene matches. Germline CDR1 and CDR2: MNHEY and SMNVEV (reference sequence). This CDR3 spans 13 amino acids. Here the CDR3 reads CASSRDRGLEQYF. The CDR3, as DNA: TGTGCCAGCAGTAGGGACAGGGGGCTCGAGCAGTACTTC.

This chain links TRBV6-5 with TRBJ2-7, with 10 positions matching TRBD1. CDR3 length equals 15 residues. The V gene end was trimmed by 6 bases and the J gene end by 3 bases; junction bases not matched to a gene: 8. Germline CDR1 is MNHEY and CDR2 is SVGAGI. CDR3 amino acids: CASSLEGQGIYEQYF. CDR3 nucleotide sequence: TGTGCCAGCAGCCTAGAGGGACAGGGGATCTACGAGCAGTACTTC.

The chain uses TRBV19 and TRBJ1-2, with TRBD1 matching 9 bases. The CDR3 spans 14 residues. Looked up from germline, CDR1 is LNHDA and CDR2 is SQIVND (reference sequence). The V gene end was trimmed by 2 bases and the J gene end by 8 bases; junction bases not matched to a gene: 6. The CDR3 DNA follows: TGTGCCAGTAGTATATGGACAGGGGTTGAAGGCTACACCTTC. This sequence encodes CASSIWTGVEGYTF.

This chain joins TRBV24-1 and TRBJ2-3; D is perhaps TRBD2 (6 bases). CDR1 is KGHDR, CDR2 SFDVKD, per germline. V was cut by 9 bases and J by 2 bases, with 14 bases left in between. The CDR3 totals 14 residues. The CDR3 region has the DNA TGTGCCACCTCACCAGCGGACTACACAGATACGCAGTATTTT. Its protein product is CATSPADYTDTQYF.

The chain uses TRBV28 and TRBJ2-5, with D uncertain. CDR1 and CDR2 from the germline V gene are MDHEN and SYDVKM. V lost 4 bases to trimming and J lost 2 bases, with 11 bases between them. The CDR3 contains 14 residues. The CDR3 spells CASSSQRKQETQYF. Written as DNA, the CDR3 is TGTGCCAGCAGTTCCCAGAGGAAGCAAGAGACCCAGTACTTC.

The chain uses TRBV4-1 and TRBJ1-2, with 8 bases fitting TRBD1. This CDR3 region has 15 residues. The germline CDR1 and CDR2 sequences are MGHRA and YSYEKL. The trim removed 4 bases at V and 9 bases at J, leaving 13 bases unmatched. CDR3 sequence (DNA): TGCGCCAGCAGCCGGGGAGAGGACAGGGTTTTACGCTACACCTTC. Translating gives CASSRGEDRVLRYTF.

CDR3 region: CASSHHTTGDLRYEQYF. In DNA form, the CDR3 reads TGTGCCAGCAGTCACCACACGACAGGGGATTTACGCTACGAGCAGTACTTC. The V call is TRBV6-2 or TRBV6-3, the J call TRBJ2-7, with TRBD1 identical over 8 bases. This CDR3 has 17 residues. V shed 5 bases, J shed 3 bases, and the junction held 15 bases outside the gene matches. From germline, CDR1 is MNHEY and CDR2 SVGEGT.

The rearrangement uses TRBV9 and TRBJ1-1; D perhaps matches TRBD1 (5 bases). This CDR3 comprises 16 residues. The V end lost 0 bases, the J end lost 3 bases, and 15 bases lay between the germline ends. The germline V gene has CDR1 SGDLS and CDR2 YYNGEE. The CDR3 nucleotides are TGTGCCAGCAGCGTAGTTGGTAGGGGATTGTACACTGAAGCTTTCTTT. It translates to CASSVVGRGLYTEAFF.

The rearrangement uses TRBV5-6 and TRBJ1-1; D is undetermined. CDR3 length equals 14 residues. Germline CDR1 SGHDT, CDR2 YYEEEE. Between the trimmed V and J ends, which lost 3 bases and 6 bases, there was a span of 15 bases. In nucleotides, the CDR3 is TGTGCCAGCAGCTCCACGCCTTCGGGTTCTGAAGCTTTCTTT. This encodes CASSSTPSGSEAFF.

The rearrangement uses TRBV2 and TRBJ1-2; 7 positions agree with TRBD1. Germline trimming cut 4 bases from V and 6 bases from J; bases unmatched to any gene: 8. The CDR3 loop spans 14 amino acids. Per the germline V gene, CDR1 is SNHLY and CDR2 is FYNNEI. The CDR3 DNA reads TGTGCCAGCAGTGGAATCGTACAGGGGAATGGCTACACCTTC. Translated, it gives CASSGIVQGNGYTF.

The chain employs TRBV15 and TRBJ1-1; no firm D call. The V gene's germline CDR1 is LNHNV and CDR2 YYDKDF (reference sequence). V was pared by 1 base and J by 10 bases, with 4 bases between. CDR3 length: 10 residues. The CDR3, as DNA: TGTGCCACCAGCAGAGTTCTAGCTTTCTTT. Translating it yields CATSRVLAFF. Full variable domain (outside the CDR3, taken from reference TRBV15 and TRBJ1-1): DAMVIQNPRYQVTQFGKPVTLSCSQTLNHNVMYWYQQKSSQAPKLLFHYYDKDFNNEADTPDNFQSRRPNTSFCFLDIRSPGLGDTAMYLCATSRVLAFFGQGTRLTVV.

The chain links TRBV18 to TRBJ2-3, with 9 bases lining up with TRBD2. The CDR3 sequence is 17 residues long. CDR1 is KGHSH, CDR2 LQKENI, per germline. The ends lost 1 base at V and 0 bases at J; junction bases unmatched: 5. The CDR3 sequence is CASSPLKRGASTDTQYF. The CDR3 DNA sequence: TGTGCCAGCTCACCACTGAAGCGGGGGGCAAGCACAGATACGCAGTATTTT. Full variable domain (remainder filled in from reference TRBV18 and TRBJ2-3): NAGVMQNPRHLVRRRGQEARLRCSPMKGHSHVYWYRQLPEEGLKFMVYLQKENIIDESGMPKERFSAEFPKEGPSILRIQQVVRGDSAAYFCASSPLKRGASTDTQYFGPGTRLTVL.

This chain uses TRBV3-1 (or the pseudogene TRBV3-2) with TRBJ1-2, with D uncertain. The CDR3 covers 13 residues. Germline-derived CDR1 and CDR2 are LGHDT and YNNKEL (reference sequence). The germline V and J ends were trimmed by 10 bases and 7 bases, with 19 bases remaining between them. The chain's CDR3 is CATQGTESGGYTF. The CDR3 nucleotides are TGTGCCACCCAAGGTACGGAGTCCGGTGGCTACACCTTC.

The rearrangement uses TRBV24-1 and TRBJ2-5; 7 bases match TRBD1. This CDR3 spans 13 amino acids. The V gene's germline CDR1 is KGHDR and CDR2 SFDVKD. The trim removed 7 bases at V and 5 bases at J, leaving 6 bases unmatched. The CDR3 sequence: CATSTTGAETQYF. The CDR3, as DNA: TGTGCCACCAGCACCACAGGGGCCGAGACCCAGTACTTC.

V gene TRBV27 combines with J gene TRBJ1-2; no clear D gene. CDR1 is MNHEY and CDR2 is SMNVEV in the germline V gene (reference sequence). Trimming stripped 3 bases from V and 0 bases from J, with 5 bases between. This CDR3 comprises 13 residues. Here the CDR3 DNA reads TGTGCCAGCAGTTTGACTTCTAACTATGGCTACACCTTC. Protein: CASSLTSNYGYTF.

This chain links TRBV20-1 with TRBJ1-5, with 9 bases that match TRBD1. Per the germline V gene, CDR1 is DFQATT and CDR2 is SNEGSKA (reference sequence). V was pared by 3 bases and J by 6 bases, with 12 bases of the junction left unmatched. The CDR3 contains 16 residues. The CDR3 sequence is CSASLQHRGQSQPQHF. The CDR3 region has the DNA TGCAGTGCTAGTTTACAACACAGGGGGCAGTCTCAGCCCCAGCATTTT.

V and J are TRBV19 and TRBJ2-2; 8 bases are shared with TRBD1. Germline loops: CDR1 LNHDA, CDR2 SQIVND (reference sequence). The CDR3 length is 18 residues. V was clipped by 4 bases and J by 0 bases; unmatched bases: 10. In DNA form, the CDR3 reads TGTGCCAGTAGTACCATCAGGGGACAGGAAGCGAACACCGGGGAGCTGTTTTTT. It encodes CASSTIRGQEANTGELFF.

This chain links TRBV18 with TRBJ1-1, with TRBD1 matching over 9 bases. The length of the CDR3 is 14 residues. With 4 bases clipped from V and 3 bases from J, the junction kept 3 bases outside the gene matches. CDR1 and CDR2 from the germline V gene are KGHSH and LQKENI. The CDR3 DNA reads TGTGCCAGCTCACAGACAGGGGGAGACACTGAAGCTTTCTTT. This codes for CASSQTGGDTEAFF.

The chain couples TRBV2 to TRBJ2-2; 7 bases match TRBD2. The CDR3 spans 14 residues. CDR1 is SNHLY and CDR2 is FYNNEI in the germline V gene. Germline trimming cut 6 bases from V and 7 bases from J; bases unmatched to any gene: 8. CDR3 sequence reads: CASRLDRGSGELFF. In DNA form, the CDR3 reads TGTGCCAGCAGATTGGACCGCGGGAGCGGGGAGCTGTTTTTT.

This rearrangement joins TRBV5-1 to TRBJ2-7; perhaps TRBD1 as D (5 bases). The CDR3 is made up of 12 amino acids. The V gene's germline CDR1 is SGHRS and CDR2 YFSETQ. Trimming shortened V by 4 bases and J by 3 bases, and 8 bases separated the two germline ends. Here the CDR3 reads CASSLTDYEQYF. As DNA, the CDR3 is TGCGCCAGCAGCCTGACAGACTACGAGCAGTACTTC.

The gene calls are TRBV6-1 and TRBJ2-5; perhaps TRBD2 as D (5 bases). The germline CDR1 and CDR2 sequences are MNHNS and SASEGT. Trimming took 6 bases from V and 4 from J, leaving 6 bases between them. This CDR3 comprises 11 residues. CDR3 sequence reads: CASSGGETQYF. The CDR3 nucleotides are TGTGCCAGCAGCGGAGGAGAGACCCAGTACTTC.